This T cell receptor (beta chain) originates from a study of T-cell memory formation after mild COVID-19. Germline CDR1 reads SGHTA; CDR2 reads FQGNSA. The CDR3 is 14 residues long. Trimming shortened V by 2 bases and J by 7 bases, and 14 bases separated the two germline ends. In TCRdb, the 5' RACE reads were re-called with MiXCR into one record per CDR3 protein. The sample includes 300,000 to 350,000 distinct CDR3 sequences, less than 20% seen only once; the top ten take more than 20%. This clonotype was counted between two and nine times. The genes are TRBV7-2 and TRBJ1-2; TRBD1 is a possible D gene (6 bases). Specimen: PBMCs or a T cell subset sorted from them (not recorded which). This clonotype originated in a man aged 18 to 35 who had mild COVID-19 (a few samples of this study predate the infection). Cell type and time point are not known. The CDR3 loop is CASSLIPGAGGYTF. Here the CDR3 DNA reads TGTGCCAGCAGCTTAATACCGGGGGCGGGTGGCTACACCTTC.